These T cell receptor beta chains were read from a single sample in a study of CD8 T cells in Susac syndrome. Each CDR3 protein gets one entry after TCRdb re-called the immunoSEQ multiplex PCR reads with MiXCR. The table includes some 100,000 distinct CDR3 sequences, 96% detected once. Material for sequencing was CD4+ T cells from PBMCs. These receptors were taken from a human donor in good health. The CDR3 runs from the conserved cysteine through the conserved F or W. Fields, in order: V gene, J gene, D gene, clone size, CDR3 protein, CDR3 DNA. D genes are given only for firm matches. Clone size is shown for a subset of rows, as once, few, many or a class of expanded clone.

v_gene: TRBV19
j_gene: TRBJ2-7
d_gene: .
abundance: .
CDR3aa: CASSKMRTALEQYF
CDR3nt: TGTGCCAGTAGTAAGATGCGGACGGCCCTGGAGCAGTACTTC

v_gene: TRBV19
j_gene: TRBJ2-5
d_gene: .
abundance: .
CDR3aa: CASSIDGRRGRPYGETQYF
CDR3nt: TGTGCCAGTAGTATAGACGGTAGGAGGGGGCGCCCCTACGGAGAGACCCAGTACTTC

v_gene: TRBV4-3
j_gene: TRBJ2-7
d_gene: .
abundance: .
CDR3aa: CASSQEPGDGKKYF
CDR3nt: TGCGCCAGCAGCCAAGAACCCGGGGATGGGAAAAAGTACTTC

v_gene: TRBV20-1
j_gene: TRBJ1-2
d_gene: TRBD1
abundance: .
CDR3aa: CSASNMDRGLGYGYTF
CDR3nt: TGCAGTGCTAGCAATATGGACAGGGGTTTAGGCTATGGCTACACCTTC

v_gene: TRBV3-1
j_gene: TRBJ2-4
d_gene: TRBD2
abundance: .
CDR3aa: CASSQGGSTKNIQYF
CDR3nt: TGTGCCAGCAGCCAGGGCGGGAGTACCAAAAACATTCAGTACTTC

v_gene: TRBV11-3
j_gene: TRBJ2-2
d_gene: .
abundance: .
CDR3aa: CASTTGSPGELFF
CDR3nt: TGTGCCAGCACAACGGGGTCACCCGGGGAGCTGTTTTTT

v_gene: TRBV19
j_gene: TRBJ2-5
d_gene: TRBD2
abundance: .
CDR3aa: CASSMGLAGAGETQYF
CDR3nt: TGTGCCAGTAGTATGGGACTAGCGGGAGCGGGTGAGACCCAGTACTTC

v_gene: TRBV30
j_gene: TRBJ2-4
d_gene: .
abundance: .
CDR3aa: CAWSTGEGNIQYF
CDR3nt: TGTGCCTGGAGTACAGGGGAGGGGAACATTCAGTACTTC

v_gene: TRBV7-9
j_gene: TRBJ2-5
d_gene: TRBD2
abundance: .
CDR3aa: CASSLPLAGGRKTQYF
CDR3nt: TGTGCCAGCAGCTTACCCCTAGCGGGAGGGAGAAAGACCCAGTACTTC

v_gene: TRBV6-2/TRBV6-3
j_gene: TRBJ2-6
d_gene: .
abundance: .
CDR3aa: CASTDPRGAGANVLTF
CDR3nt: TGTGCCAGCACCGACCCCAGGGGAGCTGGGGCCAACGTCCTGACTTTC

v_gene: TRBV6-6
j_gene: TRBJ1-4
d_gene: .
abundance: once
CDR3aa: CASTPQTKEKLFF
CDR3nt: TGTGCCAGCACCCCTCAGACCAAAGAAAAACTGTTTTTT

v_gene: TRBV7-9
j_gene: TRBJ2-7
d_gene: .
abundance: once
CDR3aa: CASSFLDSRPYEQYF
CDR3nt: TGTGCCAGCAGCTTTTTAGACAGTCGTCCCTACGAGCAGTACTTC

v_gene: TRBV5-4
j_gene: TRBJ2-5
d_gene: TRBD2
abundance: once
CDR3aa: CASSLTSGAQETQYF
CDR3nt: TGTGCCAGCAGCCTTACTAGCGGGGCACAAGAGACCCAGTACTTC

v_gene: TRBV29-1
j_gene: TRBJ2-7
d_gene: .
abundance: .
CDR3aa: CSVEVRSYEQYF
CDR3nt: TGCAGCGTTGAAGTCAGATCTTACGAGCAGTACTTC

v_gene: TRBV5-1
j_gene: TRBJ1-3
d_gene: .
abundance: .
CDR3aa: CASSLGLENTIYF
CDR3nt: TGCGCCAGCAGCTTGGGACTAGAAAACACCATATATTTT

v_gene: TRBV24-1
j_gene: TRBJ1-5
d_gene: .
abundance: .
CDR3aa: CATSDSTGSQPQHF
CDR3nt: TGTGCCACCAGTGATTCGACGGGGTCTCAGCCCCAGCATTTT

v_gene: TRBV6-6
j_gene: TRBJ2-7
d_gene: .
abundance: .
CDR3aa: CASSYPGSSYEQYF
CDR3nt: TGTGCCAGCAGTTACCCGGGGAGTTCCTACGAGCAGTACTTC

v_gene: TRBV5-5
j_gene: TRBJ2-4
d_gene: TRBD1
abundance: .
CDR3aa: CASSSGQLLAKNIQYF
CDR3nt: TGTGCCAGCAGCTCGGGACAGCTACTAGCCAAAAACATTCAGTACTTC

v_gene: TRBV5-4
j_gene: TRBJ2-7
d_gene: .
abundance: .
CDR3aa: CASSLDTGFSYEQYF
CDR3nt: TGTGCCAGCAGCTTGGACACAGGGTTCTCCTACGAGCAGTACTTC

v_gene: TRBV6-2/TRBV6-3
j_gene: TRBJ2-1
d_gene: .
abundance: .
CDR3aa: CASSRVNEQFF
CDR3nt: TGTGCCAGCAGTCGGGTGAATGAGCAGTTCTTC

v_gene: TRBV4-3
j_gene: TRBJ2-5
d_gene: .
abundance: .
CDR3aa: CASSPGRGTQYF
CDR3nt: TGCGCCAGCAGCCCGGGGCGAGGGACCCAGTACTTC

v_gene: TRBV30
j_gene: TRBJ1-1
d_gene: .
abundance: .
CDR3aa: CAWVRAVEAFF
CDR3nt: TGTGCCTGGGTCAGGGCTGTTGAAGCTTTCTTT

v_gene: TRBV29-1
j_gene: TRBJ2-5
d_gene: TRBD1
abundance: .
CDR3aa: CSVQPPGQRETQYF
CDR3nt: TGCAGCGTTCAGCCTCCGGGACAGAGAGAGACCCAGTACTTC

v_gene: TRBV7-3
j_gene: TRBJ1-5
d_gene: .
abundance: .
CDR3aa: CASSLWAAGGNQPQHF
CDR3nt: TGTGCCAGCAGCTTGTGGGCGGCCGGGGGCAATCAGCCCCAGCATTTT

v_gene: TRBV6-2/TRBV6-3
j_gene: TRBJ2-3
d_gene: TRBD2
abundance: .
CDR3aa: CASRTGTSGTDTQYF
CDR3nt: TGTGCCAGCAGGACAGGGACTAGCGGCACAGATACGCAGTATTTT

v_gene: TRBV29-1
j_gene: TRBJ1-2
d_gene: TRBD1
abundance: .
CDR3aa: CSVRTDREGKDGYTF
CDR3nt: TGCAGCGTTCGTACCGACAGGGAAGGAAAGGATGGCTACACCTTC

v_gene: TRBV27
j_gene: TRBJ1-5
d_gene: .
abundance: .
CDR3aa: CASSLTGYSNQPQHF
CDR3nt: TGTGCCAGCAGTTTAACCGGGTATAGCAATCAGCCCCAGCATTTT

v_gene: TRBV6-5
j_gene: TRBJ2-2
d_gene: TRBD2
abundance: once
CDR3aa: CASSLAGGPPGELFF
CDR3nt: TGTGCCAGCAGCCTAGCGGGAGGCCCCCCCGGGGAGCTGTTTTTT

v_gene: TRBV28
j_gene: TRBJ2-7
d_gene: TRBD1
abundance: .
CDR3aa: CASNPPTGTVQYF
CDR3nt: TGTGCCAGCAACCCCCCGACAGGGACCGTGCAGTACTTC

v_gene: TRBV19
j_gene: TRBJ1-2
d_gene: TRBD1
abundance: .
CDR3aa: CASSPSDRVGEDYGYTF
CDR3nt: TGTGCCAGTAGCCCCTCCGACAGGGTGGGAGAAGACTATGGCTACACCTTC

v_gene: TRBV12-3/TRBV12-4
j_gene: TRBJ2-7
d_gene: .
abundance: once
CDR3aa: CASSTQTGYEQYF
CDR3nt: TGTGCCAGCAGTACTCAGACAGGCTACGAGCAGTACTTC

v_gene: TRBV3-1
j_gene: TRBJ2-3
d_gene: .
abundance: .
CDR3aa: CASSDRDTQYF
CDR3nt: TGTGCCAGCAGCGACAGGGATACGCAGTATTTT

v_gene: TRBV4-1
j_gene: TRBJ2-5
d_gene: TRBD1
abundance: .
CDR3aa: CASSLGQWGTQYF
CDR3nt: TGCGCCAGCAGCTTGGGACAGTGGGGGACCCAGTACTTC

v_gene: TRBV7-2
j_gene: TRBJ2-7
d_gene: TRBD1
abundance: .
CDR3aa: CASSSLRGRFHEQYF
CDR3nt: TGTGCCAGCAGCTCCCTAAGGGGGCGGTTCCACGAGCAGTACTTC

v_gene: TRBV5-6
j_gene: TRBJ2-1
d_gene: TRBD1
abundance: .
CDR3aa: CASSPDRGGINEQFF
CDR3nt: TGTGCCAGCAGCCCGGACAGGGGAGGCATCAATGAGCAGTTCTTC

v_gene: TRBV5-4
j_gene: TRBJ1-1
d_gene: .
abundance: .
CDR3aa: CASSFRAPVGNTEAFF
CDR3nt: TGTGCCAGCAGCTTTCGGGCCCCGGTCGGGAACACTGAAGCTTTCTTT

v_gene: TRBV27
j_gene: TRBJ2-5
d_gene: .
abundance: .
CDR3aa: CASRRQGRKTQYF
CDR3nt: TGTGCCAGCAGGCGGCAGGGGAGAAAGACCCAGTACTTC

v_gene: TRBV5-6
j_gene: TRBJ2-2
d_gene: TRBD1
abundance: .
CDR3aa: CASSPAGTVGPGELFF
CDR3nt: TGTGCCAGCAGCCCGGCAGGGACAGTAGGACCCGGGGAGCTGTTTTTT

v_gene: TRBV7-2
j_gene: TRBJ1-5
d_gene: TRBD1
abundance: .
CDR3aa: CASSMRTGNNQPQHF
CDR3nt: TGTGCCAGCAGCATGCGGACAGGGAACAATCAGCCCCAGCATTTT

v_gene: TRBV5-1
j_gene: TRBJ2-7
d_gene: .
abundance: once
CDR3aa: CASSLGDTLTYEQYF
CDR3nt: TGCGCCAGCAGCTTGGGAGACACGCTGACCTACGAGCAGTACTTC

v_gene: TRBV19
j_gene: TRBJ1-4
d_gene: .
abundance: once
CDR3aa: CASSAEKLFF
CDR3nt: TGTGCCAGTAGTGCGGAAAAACTGTTTTTT

v_gene: TRBV15
j_gene: TRBJ2-5
d_gene: .
abundance: .
CDR3aa: CATSRAEQLETQYF
CDR3nt: TGTGCCACCAGCAGAGCTGAACAGTTGGAGACCCAGTACTTC

v_gene: TRBV27
j_gene: TRBJ2-5
d_gene: TRBD1
abundance: .
CDR3aa: CASSVGQGVRETQYF
CDR3nt: TGTGCCAGCAGTGTCGGACAGGGGGTGAGAGAGACCCAGTACTTC

v_gene: TRBV12-3/TRBV12-4
j_gene: TRBJ1-1
d_gene: .
abundance: once
CDR3aa: CASSQSSTERRTEAFF
CDR3nt: TGTGCCAGCAGCCAGAGCTCGACAGAAAGGCGCACTGAAGCTTTCTTT

v_gene: TRBV27
j_gene: TRBJ1-6
d_gene: TRBD1
abundance: .
CDR3aa: CASSLSDRPLSPLHF
CDR3nt: TGTGCCAGCAGTTTATCGGACAGGCCGCTGTCACCCCTCCACTTT

v_gene: TRBV7-9
j_gene: TRBJ1-6
d_gene: .
abundance: .
CDR3aa: CASSATSGSPLHF
CDR3nt: TGTGCCAGCAGTGCCACCTCAGGTTCACCCCTCCACTTT

v_gene: TRBV3-1
j_gene: TRBJ1-3
d_gene: .
abundance: .
CDR3aa: CASSQEDRYGNTIYF
CDR3nt: TGTGCCAGCAGCCAAGAAGACAGATACGGAAACACCATATATTTT

v_gene: TRBV20-1
j_gene: TRBJ1-5
d_gene: TRBD1
abundance: .
CDR3aa: CSAKTGGGQPQHF
CDR3nt: TGCAGTGCCAAGACAGGGGGCGGTCAGCCCCAGCATTTT